One sample yielded the 11 T cell receptor beta chains listed below, sequenced in a study of monozygotic twins with inflammatory bowel disease. With the 5' RACE reads reprocessed, TCRdb shows one record per CDR3 protein and no DNA. This table lists 300,000 to 350,000 distinct CDR3 sequences. The sequenced sample consisted of blood. Receptor source: a human donor with ulcerative colitis or Crohn's disease, or a healthy co-twin of an affected twin (not recorded which).

The V and J genes are TRBV18 and TRBJ2-5; TCRdb's D call, TRBD2, is unchecked because there is no DNA. The length of the CDR3 is 16 residues. Germline values: CDR1 KGHSH, CDR2 LQKENI. CDR3 sequence reads: CASSPNPSTAKETQYF.

The rearrangement links TRBV7-6 to TRBJ2-7; TCRdb returns TRBD2, unconfirmable since there is no DNA. CDR3 length: 16 amino acids. Per germline, CDR1 SGHVS and CDR2 FNYEAQ. CDR3 region: CASSLGLAGVSYEQYF.

The rearrangement joins TRBV5-1 to TRBJ1-1; absent DNA, TCRdb's TRBD1 call cannot be checked. From germline, CDR1 is SGHRS and CDR2 YFSETQ. The CDR3 has 12 amino acids. Here the CDR3 reads CASGLQDTEAFF.

The CDR3 reads CASSLGLAGGLSIGERFF. The chain carries TRBV5-1 and TRBJ2-2; TCRdb's assignment of TRBD2 cannot be checked, as there is no DNA. Germline V CDR1 and CDR2: SGHRS, YFSETQ. This CDR3 is built from 18 residues.

J is TRBJ2-3 and V is TRBV2; TCRdb outputs TRBD2, but without DNA this stays unchecked. Germline V lookup: CDR1 SNHLY, CDR2 FYNNEI. The CDR3 consists of 14 residues. This chain's CDR3 is CASSERAYTDTQYF.

The V and J genes are TRBV7-3 and TRBJ2-5; the D call from TCRdb, TRBD1, cannot be confirmed without DNA. The CDR3 is made up of 16 amino acids. In germline, CDR1 is SGHTA, CDR2 FQGTGA. CDR3 sequence reads: CASSLSSGQGEETQYF.

The rearrangement joins TRBV27 to TRBJ1-6. The CDR3 contains 14 residues. The germline CDR1 and CDR2 sequences are MNHEY and SMNVEV (reference sequence). The CDR3: CASSLGSAYSPLHF.

V gene TRBV7-2 combines with J gene TRBJ1-6. The germline gives CDR1 SGHTA, CDR2 FQGNSA. The CDR3 is 13 residues long. This CDR3 reads CASSLMRDSPLHF.

The rearrangement links TRBV2 to TRBJ2-7. The CDR3 has 14 amino acids. Germline loops: CDR1 SNHLY, CDR2 FYNNEI. The CDR3 protein is CASSENLPVVEQYF.

The rearrangement joins TRBV7-9 to TRBJ2-1. This CDR3 has 13 residues. The V gene's germline CDR1 is SEHNR and CDR2 FQNEAQ (reference sequence). CDR3 loop: CASSLIGNNEQFF.

This chain uses TRBV30 with TRBJ2-2. Per the germline V gene, CDR1 is GTSNPN and CDR2 is SVGIG (reference sequence). This CDR3 comprises 13 residues. The CDR3 loop reads CAWSVRVTGELFF.